This entry lists 23 T cell receptor beta chains sequenced from one sample in a study of blood T cell repertoires in COVID-19. The repertoire was sequenced with immunoSEQ multiplex PCR; TCRdb's copy has only in-frame clones and lacks some. The data hold around 25,000 clones, with 87% observed a single time. Material for sequencing was peripheral blood. Receptor source: a human donor with active COVID-19. The donor label of this sample is uncertain.

This chain joins TRBV16 and TRBJ1-1; TRBD1 matches at 9 bases. J lost 1 base, V lost 4 bases, and 4 bases had no gene match. The length of the CDR3 is 15 residues. CDR1 and CDR2 from the germline V gene are KGHSY and FQNENV. CDR3 nucleotides: TGTGCCAGCAGCCTGATGGGACAGGGGAACACTGAAGCTTTCTTT. Protein sequence: CASSLMGQGNTEAFF.

The chain has TRBV9 and TRBJ2-6, with 7 bases fitting TRBD2. This CDR3 has 17 amino acids. Trimming removed 3 bases from V and 0 bases from J; junction bases left unmatched: 6. Per the germline V gene, CDR1 is SGDLS and CDR2 is YYNGEE. In DNA, the CDR3 is TGTGCCAGCAGCGATCGACTAGCCAACTCTGGGGCCAACGTCCTGACTTTC. Translated: CASSDRLANSGANVLTF.

The chain joins TRBV6-5 to TRBJ1-2, with 10 bases aligning to TRBD1. The CDR3 runs 14 residues. J gave up 3 bases and V 6 bases, and 4 bases lay outside the gene matches. Germline V gene sequence: CDR1 MNHEY, CDR2 SVGAGI. CDR3 region: CASRPGTGDYGYTF. CDR3 in DNA: TGTGCCAGCAGGCCCGGGACAGGGGACTATGGCTACACCTTC.

This chain uses TRBV28 with TRBJ2-3; D ambiguous. CDR3 length: 10 residues. CDR1 is MDHEN, CDR2 SYDVKM, per germline. V dropped 7 bases and J dropped 6 bases, with 5 bases sitting between them. The CDR3 region is CASTRDTQYF. The DNA of the CDR3 is TGTGCCAGCACCCGGGATACGCAGTATTTT.

This clone turned up a few times. The genes are TRBV4-2 and TRBJ2-2; D remains unclear. Germline lookup yields CDR1 LGHNA and CDR2 YNFKEQ. The CDR3 covers 13 residues. Trimming cost V 1 base and J 4 bases, with 4 bases left between them. The CDR3 nucleotides read TGTGCCAGCAGCCAAGCTAGCACCGGGGAGCTGTTTTTT. This gives the protein CASSQASTGELFF.

This clone was picked up a small number of times. The V gene is TRBV2, the J gene TRBJ1-4; TRBD1 agrees at 7 bases. J was trimmed by 6 bases and V by 7 bases; bases with no gene match: 11. Germline CDR1 is SNHLY and CDR2 is FYNNEI. CDR3 length: 15 residues. The CDR3 sequence: CASTTPGTADEKLFF. The CDR3 nucleotides read TGTGCCAGCACCACGCCCGGGACAGCCGATGAAAAACTGTTTTTT.

This rearrangement joins TRBV7-2 to TRBJ2-3; weak D call: TRBD2 (5 bases). Germline assignment: CDR1 SGHTA and CDR2 FQGNSA. Trimming shortened V by 1 base and J by 2 bases, and 13 bases separated the two germline ends. The CDR3 spans 16 residues. The CDR3 protein is CASSLGDYPFTDTQYF. The CDR3 coding sequence is TGTGCCAGCAGCTTAGGAGACTACCCGTTCACAGATACGCAGTATTTT.

The chain links TRBV7-2 to TRBJ2-2, with a tentative D call TRBD2 (5 bases). Per germline, CDR1 SGHTA and CDR2 FQGNSA. V was trimmed by 6 bases and J by 5 bases, leaving 13 bases between them. The CDR3 runs 14 residues. The CDR3 coding sequence is TGTGCCAGCAGTCTAAATACGGGAACCGGGGAGCTGTTTTTT. It translates to CASSLNTGTGELFF.

Only one count was recorded for this clone. This sequence joins TRBV25-1 and TRBJ2-1, with TRBD2 matching over 9 bases. Germline lookup yields CDR1 MGHDK and CDR2 SYGVNS. This CDR3 comprises 16 residues. J was trimmed by 6 bases and V by 10 bases; bases with no gene match: 16. As DNA, the CDR3 is TGTGCCATTTCGGGGACTAGCTTCCATAAGGTCAATGAGCAGTTCTTC. This codes for CAISGTSFHKVNEQFF.

The chain has TRBV28 and TRBJ2-7; TRBD2 aligns across 8 bases. Germline V CDR1 and CDR2: MDHEN, SYDVKM. J lost 3 bases, V lost 6 bases, and 10 bases had no gene match. CDR3 length equals 15 residues. Here the CDR3 DNA reads TGTGCCAGCAGCACTCCCGGACTAGCCAACTACGAGCAGTACTTC. Translating it yields CASSTPGLANYEQYF.

The chain links TRBV9 to TRBJ2-5; 10 nucleotides align to TRBD2. The CDR3 covers 16 residues. V trimming: 3 bases; J trimming: 0 bases; junction bases outside the gene matches: 5. Germline V CDR1 and CDR2: SGDLS, YYNGEE. In nucleotides, the CDR3 is TGTGCCAGCAGCGCAGGGACTAGCGTAAACCAAGAGACCCAGTACTTC. The encoded protein is CASSAGTSVNQETQYF.

V gene TRBV29-1 combines with J gene TRBJ2-3, with unresolved D. V dropped 1 base and J dropped 6 bases, with 14 bases sitting between them. The CDR3 sequence is 14 residues long. Germline V lookup: CDR1 SQVTM, CDR2 ANQGSEA. The CDR3 DNA reads TGCAGCGTTGAAGTAGGAGACCGCTCCGATACGCAGTATTTT. It translates to CSVEVGDRSDTQYF.

This clone appeared a few times. The V gene is TRBV6-6, the J gene TRBJ1-1; 8 bases map to TRBD1. The V gene's germline CDR1 is MNHNY and CDR2 SVGAGI (reference sequence). This CDR3 has 14 amino acids. Trimming took 9 bases from V and 4 from J; bases not matched to a gene: 10. CDR3 sequence reads: CASHEQGVLTEAFF. The CDR3 nucleotides are TGTGCCAGTCACGAACAGGGGGTGCTCACTGAAGCTTTCTTT.

The V call is TRBV29-1, the J call TRBJ2-1, with TRBD2 identical over 14 bases. Germline CDR1 SQVTM, CDR2 ANQGSEA. The CDR3 extends over 15 amino acids. The ends lost 4 bases at V and 2 bases at J; junction bases unmatched: 1. CDR3 bases: TGCAGCGTTGGACTAGCGGGGGGGGCCTACAATGAGCAGTTCTTC. This sequence encodes CSVGLAGGAYNEQFF.

V is TRBV4-1 and J is TRBJ2-3; D gene unclear. Per the germline V gene, CDR1 is MGHRA and CDR2 is YSYEKL. With 0 bases removed from V and 3 bases from J, the gap between germline ends came to 7 bases. The CDR3 has 14 amino acids. The CDR3 sequence: CASSQEPRTDTQYF. The CDR3 DNA is TGCGCCAGCAGCCAAGAACCTAGAACAGATACGCAGTATTTT.

The chain is built from TRBV7-2 and TRBJ2-1, with TRBD2 matching 13 bases. V was clipped by 4 bases and J by 8 bases; unmatched bases: 11. The germline V gene encodes CDR1 SGHTA and CDR2 FQGNSA. The CDR3 is 17 amino acids. CDR3 sequence reads: CASSSRTSGSSGHEQFF. The CDR3 coding sequence is TGTGCCAGCAGCTCTCGGACTAGCGGGAGTTCCGGGCATGAGCAGTTCTTC.

The chain combines TRBV5-1 with TRBJ2-5; D is possibly TRBD2 (5 bases). This CDR3 comprises 16 residues. Trimming shortened V by 3 bases and J by 1 base, and 16 bases separated the two germline ends. Germline CDR1 SGHRS, CDR2 YFSETQ. The CDR3 sequence: CASSSPRQLGQETQYF. DNA for the CDR3: TGCGCCAGCAGCTCCCCTCGTCAACTAGGCCAAGAGACCCAGTACTTC.

The chain couples TRBV27 to TRBJ2-2; D remains unclear. The V end was cut by 4 bases, the J end by 6 bases, with 15 bases between. This CDR3 is 15 amino acids long. From germline, CDR1 is MNHEY and CDR2 SMNVEV (reference sequence). The CDR3 protein is CASSSIVRYSGELFF. CDR3 DNA sequence: TGTGCCAGCAGTTCAATAGTCCGATACTCCGGGGAGCTGTTTTTT.

A single count supports this clone. The genes are TRBV4-1 and TRBJ2-1; TRBD2 matches at 8 bases. The CDR3 spans 17 residues. The junction had 5 bases not matched to a gene; V was cut back by 1 base and J by 0 bases. Germline V gene sequence: CDR1 MGHRA, CDR2 YSYEKL. DNA of the CDR3: TGCGCCAGCAGCCAAGTGTTTGCGGGGGGCTCCTACAATGAGCAGTTCTTC. Protein: CASSQVFAGGSYNEQFF.

V usage is TRBV27 and J usage is TRBJ2-3; unclear D gene. This CDR3 is 14 amino acids long. V gave up 1 base and J gave up 2 bases, with 7 bases separating them. CDR1 and CDR2 (germline): MNHEY, SMNVEV (reference sequence). The CDR3 reads CASSLWSPTDTQYF. The CDR3 region has the DNA TGTGCCAGCAGTTTATGGAGCCCCACAGATACGCAGTATTTT.

V gene TRBV10-3 combines with J gene TRBJ1-2; D might be TRBD1 (5 bases). With 5 bases removed from V and 3 bases from J, the gap between germline ends came to 10 bases. The CDR3 runs to 13 residues. Germline CDR1 and CDR2: ENHRY and SYGVKD. CDR3: CAISPARDYGYTF. As DNA, the CDR3 is TGTGCCATCAGTCCCGCCAGGGACTATGGCTACACCTTC.

The chain carries TRBV5-1 and TRBJ1-4, with a possible D match to TRBD1 (6 bases). The germline gives CDR1 SGHRS, CDR2 YFSETQ. With 1 base removed from V and 4 bases from J, the gap between germline ends came to 8 bases. The CDR3 totals 14 residues. The CDR3 is CASSLSQGNEKLFF. In nucleotides, the CDR3 is TGCGCCAGCAGCTTGTCACAGGGTAATGAAAAACTGTTTTTT. Complete variable domain (other parts from reference TRBV5-1 and TRBJ1-4): KAGVTQTPRYLIKTRGQQVTLSCSPISGHRSVSWYQQTPGQGLQFLFEYFSETQRNKGNFPGRFSGRQFSNSRSEMNVSTLELGDSALYLCASSLSQGNEKLFFGSGTQLSVL.

The genes are TRBV25-1 and TRBJ1-2; D possibly corresponds to TRBD1 (5 bases). Looked up from germline, CDR1 is MGHDK and CDR2 is SYGVNS. With 3 bases removed from V and 8 bases from J, the gap between germline ends came to 10 bases. This CDR3 contains 12 residues. This CDR3 reads CASSDRVGGYTF. CDR3 in DNA: TGTGCCAGCAGTGACAGGGTGGGCGGCTACACCTTC.